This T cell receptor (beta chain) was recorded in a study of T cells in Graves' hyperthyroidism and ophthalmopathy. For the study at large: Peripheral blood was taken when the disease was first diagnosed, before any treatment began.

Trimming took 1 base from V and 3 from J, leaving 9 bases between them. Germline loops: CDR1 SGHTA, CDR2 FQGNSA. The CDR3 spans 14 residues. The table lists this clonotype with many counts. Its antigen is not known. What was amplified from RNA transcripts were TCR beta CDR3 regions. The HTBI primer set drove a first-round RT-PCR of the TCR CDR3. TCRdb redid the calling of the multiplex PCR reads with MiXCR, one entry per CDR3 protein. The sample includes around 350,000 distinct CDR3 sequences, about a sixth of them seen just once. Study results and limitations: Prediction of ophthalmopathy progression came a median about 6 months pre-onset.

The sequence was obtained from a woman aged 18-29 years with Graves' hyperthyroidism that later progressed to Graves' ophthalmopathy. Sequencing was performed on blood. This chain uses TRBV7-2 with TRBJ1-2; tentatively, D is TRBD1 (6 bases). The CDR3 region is CASSLVEGDYGYTF. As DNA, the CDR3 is TGTGCCAGCAGCTTAGTAGAGGGGGACTATGGCTACACCTTC.